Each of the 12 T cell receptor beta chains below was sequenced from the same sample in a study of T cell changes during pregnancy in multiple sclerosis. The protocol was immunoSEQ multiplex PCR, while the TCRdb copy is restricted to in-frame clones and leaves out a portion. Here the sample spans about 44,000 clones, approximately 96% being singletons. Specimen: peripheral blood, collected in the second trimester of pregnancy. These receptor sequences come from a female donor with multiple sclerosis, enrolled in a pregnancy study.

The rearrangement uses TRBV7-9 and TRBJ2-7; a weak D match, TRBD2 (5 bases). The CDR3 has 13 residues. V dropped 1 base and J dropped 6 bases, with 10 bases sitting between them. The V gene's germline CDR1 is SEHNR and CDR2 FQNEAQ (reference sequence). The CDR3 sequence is CASSLGPGGEQYF. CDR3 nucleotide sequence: TGTGCCAGCAGCTTAGGGCCAGGAGGCGAGCAGTACTTC.

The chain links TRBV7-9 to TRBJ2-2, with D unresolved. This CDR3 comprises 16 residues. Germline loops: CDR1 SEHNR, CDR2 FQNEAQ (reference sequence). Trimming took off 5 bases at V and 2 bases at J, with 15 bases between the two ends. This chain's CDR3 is CASSPFSGSNTGELFF. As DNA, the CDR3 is TGTGCCAGCAGCCCTTTTTCAGGATCCAACACCGGGGAGCTGTTTTTT.

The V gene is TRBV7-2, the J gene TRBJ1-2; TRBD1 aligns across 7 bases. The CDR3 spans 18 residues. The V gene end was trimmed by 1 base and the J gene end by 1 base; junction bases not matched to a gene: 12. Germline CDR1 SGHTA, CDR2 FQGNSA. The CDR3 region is CASSLVGGGGAGNYGYTF. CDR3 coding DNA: TGTGCCAGCAGCTTAGTAGGCGGAGGGGGCGCGGGTAACTATGGCTACACCTTC.

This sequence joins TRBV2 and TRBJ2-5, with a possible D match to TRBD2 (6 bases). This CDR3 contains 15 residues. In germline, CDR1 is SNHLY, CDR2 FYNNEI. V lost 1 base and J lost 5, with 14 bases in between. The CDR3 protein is CASSEERAFGETQYF. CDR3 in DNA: TGTGCCAGCAGTGAAGAGCGGGCGTTTGGGGAGACCCAGTACTTC.

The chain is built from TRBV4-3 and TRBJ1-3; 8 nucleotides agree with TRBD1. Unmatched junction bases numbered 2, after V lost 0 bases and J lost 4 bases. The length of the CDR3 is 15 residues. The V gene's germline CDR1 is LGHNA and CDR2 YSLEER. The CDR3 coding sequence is TGCGCCAGCAGCCAAGAAGGGACAGGAGGAAACACCATATATTTT. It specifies CASSQEGTGGNTIYF.

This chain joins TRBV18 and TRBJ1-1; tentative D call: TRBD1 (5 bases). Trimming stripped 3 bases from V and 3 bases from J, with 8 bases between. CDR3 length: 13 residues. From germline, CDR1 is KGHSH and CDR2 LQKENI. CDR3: CASSPRTYTEAFF. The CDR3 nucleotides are TGTGCCAGCTCACCGCGGACATACACTGAAGCTTTCTTT.

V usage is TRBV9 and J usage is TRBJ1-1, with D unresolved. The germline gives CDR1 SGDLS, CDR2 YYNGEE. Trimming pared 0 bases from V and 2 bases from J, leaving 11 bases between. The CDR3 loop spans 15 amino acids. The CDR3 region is CASSVGQQINTEAFF. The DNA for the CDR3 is TGTGCCAGCAGCGTAGGGCAACAGATTAACACTGAAGCTTTCTTT.

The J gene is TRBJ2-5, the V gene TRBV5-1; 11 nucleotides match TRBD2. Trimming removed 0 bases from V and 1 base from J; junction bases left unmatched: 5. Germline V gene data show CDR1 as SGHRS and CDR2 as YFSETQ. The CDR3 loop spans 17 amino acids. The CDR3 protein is CASSLGMTSGVQETQYF. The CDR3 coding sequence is TGCGCCAGCAGCTTGGGGATGACTAGCGGGGTCCAAGAGACCCAGTACTTC.

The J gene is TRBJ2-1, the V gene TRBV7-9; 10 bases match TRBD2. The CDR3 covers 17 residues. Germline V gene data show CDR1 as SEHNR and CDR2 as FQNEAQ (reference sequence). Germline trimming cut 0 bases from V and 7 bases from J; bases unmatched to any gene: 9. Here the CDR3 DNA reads TGTGCCAGCAGCTTAGCAAGGGTAGCGGGGGGCTTGAATGAGCAGTTCTTC. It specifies CASSLARVAGGLNEQFF.

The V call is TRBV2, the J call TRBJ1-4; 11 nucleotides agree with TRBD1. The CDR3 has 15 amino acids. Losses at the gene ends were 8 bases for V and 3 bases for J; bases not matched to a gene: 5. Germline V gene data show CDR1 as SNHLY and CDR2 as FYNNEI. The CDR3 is CASSGTGGSNEKLFF. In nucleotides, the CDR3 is TGTGCCAGCTCCGGGACAGGGGGTTCTAATGAAAAACTGTTTTTT.

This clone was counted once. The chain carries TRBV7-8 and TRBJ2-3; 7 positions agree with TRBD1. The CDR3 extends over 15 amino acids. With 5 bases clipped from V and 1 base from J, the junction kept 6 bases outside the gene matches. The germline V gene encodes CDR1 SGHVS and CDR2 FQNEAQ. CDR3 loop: CASSRDRAGTDTQYF. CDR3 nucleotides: TGTGCCAGCAGCCGAGACAGGGCTGGCACAGATACGCAGTATTTT. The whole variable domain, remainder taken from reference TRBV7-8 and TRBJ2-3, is GAGVSQSPRYKVAKRGQDVALRCDPISGHVSLFWYQQALGQGPEFLTYFQNEAQLDKSGLPSDRFFAERPEGSVSTLKIQRTQQEDSAVYLCASSRDRAGTDTQYFGPGTRLTVL.

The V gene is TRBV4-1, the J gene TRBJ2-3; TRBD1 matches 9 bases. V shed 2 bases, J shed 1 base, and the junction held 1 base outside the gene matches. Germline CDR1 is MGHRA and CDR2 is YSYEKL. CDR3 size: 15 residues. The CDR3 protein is CASSQRTGGTDTQYF. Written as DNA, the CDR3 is TGCGCCAGCAGCCAAAGGACAGGGGGCACAGATACGCAGTATTTT.